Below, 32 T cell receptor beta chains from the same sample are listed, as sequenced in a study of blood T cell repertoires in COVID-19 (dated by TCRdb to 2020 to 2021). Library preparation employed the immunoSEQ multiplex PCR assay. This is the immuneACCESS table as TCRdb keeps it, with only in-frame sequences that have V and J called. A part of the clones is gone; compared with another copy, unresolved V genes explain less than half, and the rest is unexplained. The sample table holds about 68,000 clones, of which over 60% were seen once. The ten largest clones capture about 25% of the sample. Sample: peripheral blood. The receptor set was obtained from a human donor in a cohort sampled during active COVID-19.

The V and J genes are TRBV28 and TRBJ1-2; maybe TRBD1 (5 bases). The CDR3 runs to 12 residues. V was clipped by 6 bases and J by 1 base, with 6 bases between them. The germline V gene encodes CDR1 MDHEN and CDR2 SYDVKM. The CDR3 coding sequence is TGTGCCAGCAGAGGGGTTAACTATGGCTACACCTTC. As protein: CASRGVNYGYTF.

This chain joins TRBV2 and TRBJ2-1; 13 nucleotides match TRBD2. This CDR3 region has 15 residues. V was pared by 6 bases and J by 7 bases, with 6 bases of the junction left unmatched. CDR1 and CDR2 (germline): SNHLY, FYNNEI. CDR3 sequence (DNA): TGTGCCAGCAGCAGGACTAGCGGGAGTGCGAATGAGCAGTTCTTC. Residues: CASSRTSGSANEQFF.

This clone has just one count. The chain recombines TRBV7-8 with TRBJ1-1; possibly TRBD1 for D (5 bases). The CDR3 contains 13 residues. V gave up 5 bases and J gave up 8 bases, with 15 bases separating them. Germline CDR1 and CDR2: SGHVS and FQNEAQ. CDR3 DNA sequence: TGTGCCAGCAGCCCTCCCCCGGGACTAGAAGCTTTCTTT. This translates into CASSPPPGLEAFF.

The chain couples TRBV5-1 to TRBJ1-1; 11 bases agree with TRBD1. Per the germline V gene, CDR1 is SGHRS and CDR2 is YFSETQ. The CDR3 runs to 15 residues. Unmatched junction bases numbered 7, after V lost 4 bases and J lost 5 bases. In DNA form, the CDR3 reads TGCGCCAGCAGCACGACGGACAGGGGGCTTACTGAAGCTTTCTTT. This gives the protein CASSTTDRGLTEAFF.

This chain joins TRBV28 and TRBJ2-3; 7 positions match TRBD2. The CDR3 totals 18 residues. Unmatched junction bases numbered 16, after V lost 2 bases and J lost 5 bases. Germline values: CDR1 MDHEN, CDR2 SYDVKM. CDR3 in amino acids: CASSLSGISPLTRDTQYF. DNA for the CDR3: TGTGCCAGCAGTTTAAGCGGGATAAGCCCCCTAACGAGAGATACGCAGTATTTT.

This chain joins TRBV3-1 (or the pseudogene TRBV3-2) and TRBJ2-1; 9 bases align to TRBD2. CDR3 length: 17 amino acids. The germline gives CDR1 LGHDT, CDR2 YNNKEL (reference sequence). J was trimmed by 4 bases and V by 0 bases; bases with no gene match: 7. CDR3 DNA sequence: TGTGCCAGCAGCCAAGAAGAGCGGGGGGTGGGATACAATGAGCAGTTCTTC. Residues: CASSQEERGVGYNEQFF.

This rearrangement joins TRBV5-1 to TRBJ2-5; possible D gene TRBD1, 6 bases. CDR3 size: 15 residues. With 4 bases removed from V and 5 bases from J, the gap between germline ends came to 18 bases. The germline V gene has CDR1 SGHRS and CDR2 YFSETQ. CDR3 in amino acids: CASSPSGAPPETQYF. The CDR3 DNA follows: TGCGCCAGCAGCCCGTCAGGGGCCCCACCGGAGACCCAGTACTTC.

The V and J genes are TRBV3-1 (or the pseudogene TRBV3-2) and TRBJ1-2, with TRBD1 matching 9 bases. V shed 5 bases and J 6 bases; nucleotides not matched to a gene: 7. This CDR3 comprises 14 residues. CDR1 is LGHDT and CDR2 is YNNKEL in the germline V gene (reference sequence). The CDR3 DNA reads TGTGCCAGCAGCTTTTCCGGGACAGGGAATGGCTACACCTTC. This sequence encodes CASSFSGTGNGYTF.

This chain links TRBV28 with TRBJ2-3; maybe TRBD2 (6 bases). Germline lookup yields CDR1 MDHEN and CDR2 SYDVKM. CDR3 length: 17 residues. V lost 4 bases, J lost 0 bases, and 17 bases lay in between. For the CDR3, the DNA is TGTGCCAGCAGTTCCCAGGACTACCCCGAAAGCACAGATACGCAGTATTTT. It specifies CASSSQDYPESTDTQYF.

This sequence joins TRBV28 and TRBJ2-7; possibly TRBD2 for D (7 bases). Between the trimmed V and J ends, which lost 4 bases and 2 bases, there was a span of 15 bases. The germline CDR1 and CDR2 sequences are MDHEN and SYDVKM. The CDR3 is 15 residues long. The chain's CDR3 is CASSSTGEGAYEQYF. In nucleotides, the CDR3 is TGTGCCAGCAGTTCGACGGGGGAGGGGGCCTACGAGCAGTACTTC. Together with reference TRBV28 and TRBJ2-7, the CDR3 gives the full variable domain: DVKVTQSSRYLVKRTGEKVFLECVQDMDHENMFWYRQDPGLGLRLIYFSYDVKMKEKGDIPEGYSVSREKKERFSLILESASTNQTSMYLCASSSTGEGAYEQYFGPGTRLTVT.

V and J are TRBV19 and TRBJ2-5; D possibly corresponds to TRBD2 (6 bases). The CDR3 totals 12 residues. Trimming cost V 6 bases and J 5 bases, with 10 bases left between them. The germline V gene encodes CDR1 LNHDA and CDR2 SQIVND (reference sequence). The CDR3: CASRQSGETQYF. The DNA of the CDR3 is TGTGCCAGTAGACAGAGCGGGGAGACCCAGTACTTC.

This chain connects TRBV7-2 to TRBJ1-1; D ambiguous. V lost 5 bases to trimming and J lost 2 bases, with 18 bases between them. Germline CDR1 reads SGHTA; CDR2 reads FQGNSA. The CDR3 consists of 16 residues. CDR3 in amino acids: CASSPGSATSNTEAFF. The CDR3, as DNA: TGTGCCAGCAGCCCCGGCAGCGCCACCTCCAACACTGAAGCTTTCTTT.

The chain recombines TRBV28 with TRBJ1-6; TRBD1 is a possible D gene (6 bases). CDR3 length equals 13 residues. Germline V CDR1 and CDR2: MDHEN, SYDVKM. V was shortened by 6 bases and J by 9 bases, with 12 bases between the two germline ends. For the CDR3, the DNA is TGTGCCAGCAGACAGGGACGAATTTCACCCCTCCACTTT. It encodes CASRQGRISPLHF.

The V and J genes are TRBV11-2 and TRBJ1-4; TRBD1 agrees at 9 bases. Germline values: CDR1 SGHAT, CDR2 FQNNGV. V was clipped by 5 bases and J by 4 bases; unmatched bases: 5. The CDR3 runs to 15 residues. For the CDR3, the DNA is TGTGCCAGCAGCCAACAGGGGGCTTTTAATGAAAAACTGTTTTTT. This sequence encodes CASSQQGAFNEKLFF. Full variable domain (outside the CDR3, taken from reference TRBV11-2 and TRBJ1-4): EAGVAQSPRYKIIEKRQSVAFWCNPISGHATLYWYQQILGQGPKLLIQFQNNGVVDDSQLPKDRFSAERLKGVDSTLKIQPAKLEDSAVYLCASSQQGAFNEKLFFGSGTQLSVL.

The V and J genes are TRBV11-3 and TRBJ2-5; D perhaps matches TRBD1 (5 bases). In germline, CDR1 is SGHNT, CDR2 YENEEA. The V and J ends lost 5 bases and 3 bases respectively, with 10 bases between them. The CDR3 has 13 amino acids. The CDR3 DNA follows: TGTGCCAGCAGCCGACAGTCGAAAGAGACCCAGTACTTC. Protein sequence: CASSRQSKETQYF. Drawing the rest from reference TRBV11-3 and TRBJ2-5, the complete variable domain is EAGVVQSPRYKIIEKKQPVAFWCNPISGHNTLYWYLQNLGQGPELLIRYENEEAVDDSQLPKDRFSAERLKGVDSTLKIQPAELGDSAVYLCASSRQSKETQYFGPGTRLLVL.

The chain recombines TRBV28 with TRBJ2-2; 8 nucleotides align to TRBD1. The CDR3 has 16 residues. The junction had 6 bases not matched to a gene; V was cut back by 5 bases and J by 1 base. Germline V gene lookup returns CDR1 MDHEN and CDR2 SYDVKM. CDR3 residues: CASSRRTGWNTGELFF. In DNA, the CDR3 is TGTGCCAGCAGTAGAAGGACAGGGTGGAACACCGGGGAGCTGTTTTTT.

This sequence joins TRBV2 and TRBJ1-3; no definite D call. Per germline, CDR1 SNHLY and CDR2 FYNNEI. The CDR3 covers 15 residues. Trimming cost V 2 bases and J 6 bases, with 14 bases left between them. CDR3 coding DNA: TGTGCCAGCAGTGAAAGTAACAGCCGAGAAAACACCATATATTTT. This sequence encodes CASSESNSRENTIYF.

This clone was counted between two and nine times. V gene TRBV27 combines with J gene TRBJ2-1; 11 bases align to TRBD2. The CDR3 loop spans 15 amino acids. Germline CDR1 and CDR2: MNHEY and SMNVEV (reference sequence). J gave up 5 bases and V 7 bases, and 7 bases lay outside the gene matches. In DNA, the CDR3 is TGTGCCAGCAATAAACTAGCGGGAGATGACAATGAGCAGTTCTTC. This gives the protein CASNKLAGDDNEQFF.

Written as DNA, the CDR3 is TGTGCCAGCATTCCTTCGGGGGGGTACGGAGGCTACACCTTC. It is translated as CASIPSGGYGGYTF. The chain links TRBV6-5 to TRBJ1-2; a weak D match, TRBD1 (5 bases). V lost 7 bases and J lost 8, with 20 bases in between. CDR3 length: 14 amino acids. Germline lookup yields CDR1 MNHEY and CDR2 SVGAGI.

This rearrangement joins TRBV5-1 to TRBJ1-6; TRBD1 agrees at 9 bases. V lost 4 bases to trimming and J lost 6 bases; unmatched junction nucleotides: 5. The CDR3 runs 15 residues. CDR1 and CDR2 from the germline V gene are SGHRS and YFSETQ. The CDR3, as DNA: TGCGCCAGCAGCACACAGGGGGCGGGTAATTCACCCCTCCACTTT. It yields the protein CASSTQGAGNSPLHF.

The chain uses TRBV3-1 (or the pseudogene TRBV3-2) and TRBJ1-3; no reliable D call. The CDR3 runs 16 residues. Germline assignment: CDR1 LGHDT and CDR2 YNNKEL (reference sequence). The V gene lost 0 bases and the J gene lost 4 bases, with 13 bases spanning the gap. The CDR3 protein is CASSQEWGVSGNTIYF. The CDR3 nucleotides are TGTGCCAGCAGCCAAGAATGGGGAGTATCGGGAAACACCATATATTTT.

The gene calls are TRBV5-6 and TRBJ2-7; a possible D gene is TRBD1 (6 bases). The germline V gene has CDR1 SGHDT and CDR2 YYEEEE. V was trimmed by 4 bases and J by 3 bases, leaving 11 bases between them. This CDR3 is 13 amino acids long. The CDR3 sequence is CASSVGQIYEQYF. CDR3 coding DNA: TGTGCCAGCAGCGTGGGACAAATCTACGAGCAGTACTTC.

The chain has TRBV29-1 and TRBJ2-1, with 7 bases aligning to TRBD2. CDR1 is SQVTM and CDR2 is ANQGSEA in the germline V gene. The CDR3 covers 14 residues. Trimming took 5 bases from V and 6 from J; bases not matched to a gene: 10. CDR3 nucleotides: TGCAGCGTTAGCCCAGCGGGATTGGCCAATGAGCAGTTCTTC. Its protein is CSVSPAGLANEQFF.

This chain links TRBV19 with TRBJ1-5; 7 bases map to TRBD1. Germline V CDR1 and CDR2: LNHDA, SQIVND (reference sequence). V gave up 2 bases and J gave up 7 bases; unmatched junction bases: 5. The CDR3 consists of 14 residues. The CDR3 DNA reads TGTGCCAGTAGTATACCAGGGGGGAACCAGCCCCAGCATTTT. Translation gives CASSIPGGNQPQHF.

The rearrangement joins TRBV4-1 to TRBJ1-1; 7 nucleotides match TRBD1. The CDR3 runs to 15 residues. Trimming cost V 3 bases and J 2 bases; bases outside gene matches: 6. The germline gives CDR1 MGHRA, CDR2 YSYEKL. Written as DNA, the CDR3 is TGCGCCAGCAGCCACCCAGGACAGGTAAACACTGAAGCTTTCTTT. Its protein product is CASSHPGQVNTEAFF.

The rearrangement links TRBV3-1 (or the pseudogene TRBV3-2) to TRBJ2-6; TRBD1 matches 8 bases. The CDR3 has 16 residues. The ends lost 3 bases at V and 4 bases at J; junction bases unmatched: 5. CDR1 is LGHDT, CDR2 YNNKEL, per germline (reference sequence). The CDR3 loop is CASSHRTGFGANVLTF. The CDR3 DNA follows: TGTGCCAGCAGCCATCGGACAGGGTTCGGGGCCAACGTCCTGACTTTC.

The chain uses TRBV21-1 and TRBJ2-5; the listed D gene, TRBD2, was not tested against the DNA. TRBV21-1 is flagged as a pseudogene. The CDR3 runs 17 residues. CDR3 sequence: CASSKWGVVSVQETQYF. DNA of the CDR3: TGTGCCAGCAGCAAATGGGGAGTGGTAAGCGTACAAGAGACCCAGTACTTC.

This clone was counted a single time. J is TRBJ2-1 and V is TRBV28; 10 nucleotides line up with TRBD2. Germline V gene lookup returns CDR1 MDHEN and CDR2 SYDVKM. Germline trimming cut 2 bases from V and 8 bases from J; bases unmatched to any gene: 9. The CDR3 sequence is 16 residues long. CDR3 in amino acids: CASSLGLAGARDEQFF. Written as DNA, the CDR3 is TGTGCCAGCAGTTTAGGGCTAGCGGGGGCTAGGGATGAGCAGTTCTTC.

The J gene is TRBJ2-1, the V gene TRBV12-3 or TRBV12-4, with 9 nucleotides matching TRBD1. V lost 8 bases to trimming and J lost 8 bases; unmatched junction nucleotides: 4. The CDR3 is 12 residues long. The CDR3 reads CASGTGRDEQFF. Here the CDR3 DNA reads TGTGCCAGCGGGACAGGGAGGGATGAGCAGTTCTTC.

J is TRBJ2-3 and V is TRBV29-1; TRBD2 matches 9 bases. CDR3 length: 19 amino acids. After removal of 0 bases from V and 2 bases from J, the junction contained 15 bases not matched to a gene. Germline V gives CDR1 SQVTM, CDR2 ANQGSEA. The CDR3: CSVEDFVSGRLLTTDTQYF. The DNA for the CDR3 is TGCAGCGTTGAAGATTTTGTGAGCGGGAGGCTTCTAACCACAGATACGCAGTATTTT.

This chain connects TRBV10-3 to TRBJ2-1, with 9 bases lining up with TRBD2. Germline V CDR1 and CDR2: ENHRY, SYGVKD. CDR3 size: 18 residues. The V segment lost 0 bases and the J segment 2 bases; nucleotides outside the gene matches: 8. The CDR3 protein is CAISESSSGGGPYNEQFF. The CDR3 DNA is TGTGCCATCAGTGAGTCGAGTAGCGGGGGCGGCCCCTACAATGAGCAGTTCTTC.

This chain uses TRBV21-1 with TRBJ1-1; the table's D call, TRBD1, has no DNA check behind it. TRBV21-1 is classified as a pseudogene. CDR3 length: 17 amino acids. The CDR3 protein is CASSKDARGRRDTEAFF. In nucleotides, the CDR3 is TGTGCCAGCAGCAAAGATGCCAGGGGCCGTCGGGACACTGAAGCTTTCTTT.